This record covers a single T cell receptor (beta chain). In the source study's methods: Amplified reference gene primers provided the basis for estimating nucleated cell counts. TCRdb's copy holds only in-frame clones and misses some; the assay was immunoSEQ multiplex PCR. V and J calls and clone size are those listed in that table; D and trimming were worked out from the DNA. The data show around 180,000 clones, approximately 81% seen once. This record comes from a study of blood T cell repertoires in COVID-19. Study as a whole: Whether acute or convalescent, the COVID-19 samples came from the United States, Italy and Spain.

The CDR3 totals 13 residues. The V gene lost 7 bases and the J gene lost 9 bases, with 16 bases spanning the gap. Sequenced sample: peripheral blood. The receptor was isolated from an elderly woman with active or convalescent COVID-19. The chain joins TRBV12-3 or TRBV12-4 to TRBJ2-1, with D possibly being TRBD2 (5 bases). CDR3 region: CASTQSQAGEQFF. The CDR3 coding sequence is TGTGCCAGCACTCAGTCCCAGGCGGGTGAGCAGTTCTTC.